This TCR beta chain was obtained from a study of shared clonotypes between healthy human individuals. Naive CD8 cells lacked CD45RO and underwent positive selection for CCR7, leaving out terminally differentiated effector memory CD45RA+ cells. Donors comprised only Caucasian adults living in Nashville, Tennessee. Assay: immunoSEQ multiplex PCR; the TCRdb copy retains only in-frame clones and omits some. The table shows around 1,900,000 clones, with about 93% occurring only once. V lost 4 bases to trimming and J lost 7 bases, with 11 bases between them. Germline lookup yields CDR1 SEHNR and CDR2 FQNEAQ (reference sequence). The CDR3 is made up of 13 amino acids.

The receptor was isolated from a man between 18 and 35 years old in good health. Some clones in this sample may be carry-over from other donors' samples. The rearrangement joins TRBV7-9 to TRBJ1-5, with D possibly matching TRBD1 (6 bases). The sample comprised naive CD8+ T cells from PBMCs. The CDR3 spells CASSSGENQPQHF. The CDR3 nucleotides read TGTGCCAGCAGCTCAGGGGAAAACCAGCCCCAGCATTTT.